The 9 T cell receptor beta chains presented below share a single source sample, sequenced in a study of early T cells in non-severe SARS-CoV-2 infection. Each CDR3 protein is one row after TCRdb ran MiXCR on the 5' RACE reads. The table lists approximately 70,000 distinct CDR3 sequences, around 12% of them singletons. Sequenced material: whole blood, taken at baseline. These receptors came from an adult who was a healthcare worker with PCR-confirmed SARS-CoV-2 infection or an uninfected control (not recorded which).

The chain combines TRBV28 with TRBJ2-1, with D tentatively TRBD2 (5 bases). Germline V CDR1 and CDR2: MDHEN, SYDVKM. V dropped 6 bases and J dropped 6 bases, with 21 bases sitting between them. This CDR3 comprises 16 residues. The CDR3 loop is CASSSALGSRVNEQFF. CDR3 nucleotide sequence: TGTGCCAGCAGCTCCGCATTGGGGAGTAGGGTCAATGAGCAGTTCTTC.

J is TRBJ1-2 and V is TRBV29-1; maybe TRBD1 (5 bases). CDR1 is SQVTM and CDR2 is ANQGSEA in the germline V gene. V was cut by 4 bases and J by 6 bases, with 9 bases left in between. CDR3 length: 11 residues. CDR3 DNA sequence: TGCAGCGTTGGGGGGAATAATGGCTACACCTTC. This translates into CSVGGNNGYTF.

This clonotype was counted a few times. This chain links TRBV10-2 with TRBJ2-1; unclear D gene. The CDR3 covers 13 residues. Germline V gene sequence: CDR1 WSHSY, CDR2 SAAADI. The V gene lost 0 bases and the J gene lost 9 bases, with 9 bases spanning the gap. The CDR3 loop reads CASSESGFGEQFF. Written as DNA, the CDR3 is TGCGCCAGCAGTGAGTCGGGATTCGGTGAGCAGTTCTTC.

The chain is built from TRBV20-1 and TRBJ2-7; D remains ambiguous. Looked up from germline, CDR1 is DFQATT and CDR2 is SNEGSKA (reference sequence). Trimming left V 1 base short and J 3 bases short, with 10 bases between. This CDR3 spans 13 amino acids. CDR3 sequence: CSARVAKDYEQYF. The CDR3 nucleotides are TGCAGTGCTAGAGTTGCGAAAGACTACGAGCAGTACTTC.

This clonotype was counted ten times or more. This rearrangement joins TRBV20-1 to TRBJ2-1, with D tentatively TRBD1 or TRBD2 (5 bases each). In germline, CDR1 is DFQATT, CDR2 SNEGSKA (reference sequence). This CDR3 region has 14 residues. The V end lost 1 base, the J end lost 8 bases, and 15 bases lay between the germline ends. The CDR3 here is CSARVWQGVHEQFF. The DNA for the CDR3 is TGCAGTGCTAGAGTATGGCAGGGAGTCCATGAGCAGTTCTTC.

There are a few counts of this clonotype. J is TRBJ2-6 and V is TRBV19; 7 nucleotides align to TRBD1. The CDR3 spans 17 residues. V lost 5 bases, J lost 0 bases, and 7 bases stayed unmatched. The germline V gene has CDR1 LNHDA and CDR2 SQIVND (reference sequence). Here the CDR3 reads CASSSGTALSGANVLTF. For the CDR3, the DNA is TGTGCCAGTAGTTCCGGGACAGCTCTCTCTGGGGCCAACGTCCTGACTTTC. The entire variable domain, with the rest obtained from reference TRBV19 and TRBJ2-6, is as follows: DGGITQSPKYLFRKEGQNVTLSCEQNLNHDAMYWYRQDPGQGLRLIYYSQIVNDFQKGDIAEGYSVSREKKESFPLTVTSAQKNPTAFYLCASSSGTALSGANVLTFGAGSRLTVL.

This clonotype turned up a few times. This rearrangement joins TRBV3-1 to TRBJ1-5, with a weak D call TRBD1 (5 bases). CDR1 and CDR2 from the germline V gene are LGHDT and YNNKEL (reference sequence). The CDR3 is 14 amino acids. The V gene lost 4 bases and the J gene lost 1 base, with 8 bases spanning the gap. The CDR3 loop is CASSRTSSNQPQHF. The CDR3 DNA reads as TGTGCCAGCAGCCGGACAAGCAGCAATCAGCCCCAGCATTTT.

Only a few counts were recorded for this clonotype. The chain recombines TRBV7-6 with TRBJ1-1; D uncertain. The CDR3 sequence is 12 residues long. With 5 bases removed from V and 0 bases from J, the gap between germline ends came to 4 bases. Looked up from germline, CDR1 is SGHVS and CDR2 is FNYEAQ. CDR3 protein: CASSPLNTEAFF. The DNA of the CDR3 is TGTGCCAGCAGCCCGCTGAACACTGAAGCTTTCTTT. Full variable domain (outside the CDR3, taken from reference TRBV7-6 and TRBJ1-1): GAGVSQSPRYKVTKRGQDVALRCDPISGHVSLYWYRQALGQGPEFLTYFNYEAQQDKSGLPNDRFSAERPEGSISTLTIQRTEQRDSAMYRCASSPLNTEAFFGQGTRLTVV.

The chain is built from TRBV3-1 and TRBJ2-2; 14 nucleotides agree with TRBD2. CDR1 is LGHDT, CDR2 YNNKEL, per germline (reference sequence). The J segment lost 1 base and the V segment lost 2 bases, leaving 6 bases of the junction unmatched. The CDR3 covers 19 residues. Written as DNA, the CDR3 is TGTGCCAGCAGCCAAACCCTGGGACTAGCGGGAGTGAACACCGGGGAGCTGTTTTTT. Amino acids: CASSQTLGLAGVNTGELFF. Supplemented by reference TRBV3-1 and TRBJ2-2, the full variable domain reads DTAVSQTPKYLVTQMGNDKSIKCEQNLGHDTMYWYKQDSKKFLKIMFSYNNKELIINETVPNRFSPKSPDKAHLNLHINSLELGDSAVYFCASSQTLGLAGVNTGELFFGEGSRLTVL.